This TCR beta chain comes out of a study of response to subunit inactivated influenza vaccine (dated 2018 in TCRdb). Context from the whole study: To follow how T cells responded to a trivalent subunit inactivated influenza vaccine, the researchers relied on deep quantitative profiling of the T cell receptor repertoire.

This clonotype was seen a handful of times. Its antigen is unknown. No base qualities exist here, and no much larger clone lies one base off it. The library was obtained by RT-PCR. The run used an Illumina HiSeq 2500. The public reads were reanalyzed by TCRdb: fastp trimming at Q25, MiXCR alignment, in-frame beta chains only. Each record represents a unique CDR3 protein, reported with the most common genes and DNA among its rows. This sample is represented by about 700,000 distinct CDR3 sequences; roughly 14% of them were singletons. The top ten clones comprise roughly 6.4% of the sample. The germline V gene supplies CDR1 MNHEY and CDR2 SVGEGT. The V end gives up 2 bases and the J end 0 bases, leaving 10 bases in the junction not matched to a gene. The CDR3 holds 18 amino acids from the cysteine to the phenylalanine. Left in the record is the CDR3 DNA by itself, 54 bases read in frame from the first base.

Overall study outcomes, separate from this receptor: The authors proposed that each seasonal influenza vaccination may bring in only a limited number of new T cells.

This clonotype was obtained from a man between 50 and 59 years old who received an inactivated influenza vaccine. Donor details come from another sample of the same person, matched by shared clones. The source material was PBMCs from blood, sampled 14 to 15 days before vaccination. The V gene is TRBV6-2 or TRBV6-3 and the J gene is TRBJ1-5; TRBD1 matches 7 bases in the middle. The bases read TGTGCCAGCAGTTACCCGGCAACGACAGGGATTAGCAATCAGCCCCAGCATTTT. It codes for CASSYPATTGISNQPQHF.